Listed below are T cell receptor beta chains from one sample, sequenced in a study of T-cell reconstitution after alpha-beta-depleted transplantation in children. Each CDR3 protein is one row after TCRdb ran MiXCR on the PCR reads. Here the sample spans approximately 490,000 distinct CDR3 sequences, under 15% being singletons. Sequences were derived from PBMCs from the stem cell graft donor, sampled from the stem cell graft. These receptors were obtained from a human donor who donated a stem cell graft to a child with combined immunodeficiency. CDR3s include the opening cysteine and the closing phenylalanine or tryptophan. A D gene is named only where the DNA matches it firmly. Some rows mark clone size as missing; the rest say once, few, many or name a class of expanded clone.

clone size: few; J gene: TRBJ2-5; D gene: .; V gene: TRBV6-2/TRBV6-3; CDR3 DNA: TGTGCCAGCAGTCCAAGTCGGGGTGAGACCCAGTACTTC; CDR3 protein: CASSPSRGETQYF
clone size: many; J gene: TRBJ1-2; D gene: TRBD1; V gene: TRBV12-3/TRBV12-4; CDR3 DNA: TGTGCCAGCAGTTTGGGACAGGGGTTCTATGGCTACACCTTC; CDR3 protein: CASSLGQGFYGYTF
clone size: few; J gene: TRBJ1-1; D gene: .; V gene: TRBV9; CDR3 DNA: TGTGCCAGCAGCCCGCTGGCCAGGGAAACTGAAGCTTTCTTT; CDR3 protein: CASSPLARETEAFF
clone size: few; J gene: TRBJ2-7; D gene: .; V gene: TRBV2; CDR3 DNA: TGTGCCAGCAGAGGGGGTAGGAGCTCCTACGAGCAGTACTTC; CDR3 protein: CASRGGRSSYEQYF
clone size: .; J gene: TRBJ1-1; D gene: .; V gene: TRBV18; CDR3 DNA: TGTGCCAGCACCACAACAGGGACGAACACTGAAGCTTTCTTT; CDR3 protein: CASTTTGTNTEAFF
clone size: .; J gene: TRBJ2-7; D gene: .; V gene: TRBV12-3/TRBV12-4; CDR3 DNA: TGTGCCAGCAGTCTAGGGCGGTTTGAAAGCTACGAGCAGTACTTC; CDR3 protein: CASSLGRFESYEQYF
clone size: .; J gene: TRBJ2-1; D gene: TRBD2; V gene: TRBV12-3/TRBV12-4; CDR3 DNA: TGTGCCAGCAGTTTATGGGCGGGAGACAATGAGCAGTTCTTC; CDR3 protein: CASSLWAGDNEQFF
clone size: .; J gene: TRBJ2-1; D gene: .; V gene: TRBV6-5; CDR3 DNA: TGTGCCAGCAGTACTCGAGGGGCCGGGCGGTACAATGAGCAGTTCTTC; CDR3 protein: CASSTRGAGRYNEQFF
clone size: .; J gene: TRBJ2-1; D gene: .; V gene: TRBV5-6; CDR3 DNA: TGTGCCAGCAGCACGGGGGGCTTATCGGTTGGTGAGCAGTTCTTC; CDR3 protein: CASSTGGLSVGEQFF
clone size: .; J gene: TRBJ1-4; D gene: .; V gene: TRBV28; CDR3 DNA: TGTGCCAGCAGTGTTTCGGATAATGAAAAACTGTTTTTT; CDR3 protein: CASSVSDNEKLFF
clone size: .; J gene: TRBJ2-6; D gene: .; V gene: TRBV18; CDR3 DNA: TGTGCCAGCTCACCGTCCGGGACCACCAACGTCCTGACTTTC; CDR3 protein: CASSPSGTTNVLTF
clone size: few; J gene: TRBJ1-2; D gene: .; V gene: TRBV12-3/TRBV12-4; CDR3 DNA: TGTGCCCCGCTAGGGCCAGGGGCCGGAAATACTTATGGCTACACCTTC; CDR3 protein: CAPLGPGAGNTYGYTF
clone size: .; J gene: TRBJ2-1; D gene: TRBD1; V gene: TRBV29-1; CDR3 DNA: TGCAGCGTAGATGACAGGGCGTATGAGCAGTTCTTC; CDR3 protein: CSVDDRAYEQFF
clone size: few; J gene: TRBJ2-3; D gene: .; V gene: TRBV11-3; CDR3 DNA: TGTGCCAGCAGCTTAGGGCCGGGGTCGGAGAGATTT; CDR3 protein: CASSLGPGSERF
clone size: many; J gene: TRBJ2-1; D gene: .; V gene: TRBV12-3/TRBV12-4; CDR3 DNA: TGTGCCAGCAGTTTGGTCAGGGAACCGTCCTACAATGAGCAGTTCTTC; CDR3 protein: CASSLVREPSYNEQFF
clone size: many; J gene: TRBJ2-3; D gene: .; V gene: TRBV6-5; CDR3 DNA: TGTGCCAGCAGTTACTCTCCAGGAATCACAGATACGCAGTATTTT; CDR3 protein: CASSYSPGITDTQYF
clone size: medium-sized; J gene: TRBJ2-3; D gene: .; V gene: TRBV6-1; CDR3 DNA: TGTGCCAGCAGTGGGATAGGACACACAGATACGCAGTATTTT; CDR3 protein: CASSGIGHTDTQYF
clone size: many; J gene: TRBJ2-1; D gene: .; V gene: TRBV20-1; CDR3 DNA: TGCAGTGCTAGAACCGGGTCCCCACCTGTCCATGAGCAGTTCTTC; CDR3 protein: CSARTGSPPVHEQFF
clone size: .; J gene: TRBJ2-7; D gene: .; V gene: TRBV25-1; CDR3 DNA: TGTGCCAGCAGTGGGGGCTTCGAGCAGTACTTC; CDR3 protein: CASSGGFEQYF
clone size: few; J gene: TRBJ2-7; D gene: .; V gene: TRBV10-2; CDR3 DNA: TGCGCCAGCAGTGAGGGCTCCAGCTCCTACGAGCAGTACTTC; CDR3 protein: CASSEGSSSYEQYF
clone size: many; J gene: TRBJ2-1; D gene: .; V gene: TRBV6-1; CDR3 DNA: TGTGCCAGCAGAAGGACTCTAAGCTCCTACAATGAGCAGTTCTTC; CDR3 protein: CASRRTLSSYNEQFF
clone size: few; J gene: TRBJ2-5; D gene: TRBD1; V gene: TRBV5-1; CDR3 DNA: TGCGCCAGCAGCTGGAGACAGGGACGGACTTGGGAGACCCAGTACTTC; CDR3 protein: CASSWRQGRTWETQYF
clone size: many; J gene: TRBJ1-1; D gene: .; V gene: TRBV4-2; CDR3 DNA: TGTGCCAGCAGCCTCAACACAAATATGAACACTGAAGCTTTCTTT; CDR3 protein: CASSLNTNMNTEAFF
clone size: many; J gene: TRBJ1-5; D gene: .; V gene: TRBV12-3/TRBV12-4; CDR3 DNA: TGTGCCAGCAGTTTTGCAGGGCTGATGAGCAATCAGCCCCAGCATTTT; CDR3 protein: CASSFAGLMSNQPQHF
clone size: many; J gene: TRBJ2-1; D gene: .; V gene: TRBV29-1; CDR3 DNA: TGCAGCGTTCTGGGTTTTGAGCAGTTCTTC; CDR3 protein: CSVLGFEQFF
clone size: .; J gene: TRBJ2-3; D gene: .; V gene: TRBV4-3; CDR3 DNA: TGCGCCAGCAGCCTCCTTGGGGCCGCGGTACCAGATACGCAGTATTTT; CDR3 protein: CASSLLGAAVPDTQYF
clone size: many; J gene: TRBJ2-2; D gene: .; V gene: TRBV12-3/TRBV12-4; CDR3 DNA: TGTGCCAGCAGCTTGAGGGTACAGATGAACACCGGGGAGCTGTTTTTT; CDR3 protein: CASSLRVQMNTGELFF
clone size: .; J gene: TRBJ2-1; D gene: .; V gene: TRBV7-4; CDR3 DNA: TGTGCCAGCTGCCCGAAGAAGGCCCATGAGCAGTTCTTC; CDR3 protein: CASCPKKAHEQFF
clone size: .; J gene: TRBJ1-4; D gene: TRBD1; V gene: TRBV10-3; CDR3 DNA: TGTGCAAAACTTATCCCCAGTCTCCGGGACAGGAATGAAAAACTGTTTTTT; CDR3 protein: CAKLIPSLRDRNEKLFF
clone size: many; J gene: TRBJ2-3; D gene: .; V gene: TRBV6-5; CDR3 DNA: TGTGCCAGCAGTTACGCATCGGGATCTGGCACAGATACGCAGTATTTT; CDR3 protein: CASSYASGSGTDTQYF
clone size: .; J gene: TRBJ1-5; D gene: .; V gene: TRBV20-1; CDR3 DNA: TGCAGTGCCCCAAGCCGGACACAGGGAGAATTGGGCAATCAGCCCCAGCATTTT; CDR3 protein: CSAPSRTQGELGNQPQHF
clone size: .; J gene: TRBJ1-2; D gene: .; V gene: TRBV7-6; CDR3 DNA: TGTGCCAGCAGCACCGGGGGGCAGGGAATCTATGGCTACACCTTC; CDR3 protein: CASSTGGQGIYGYTF
clone size: few; J gene: TRBJ1-5; D gene: .; V gene: TRBV12-3/TRBV12-4; CDR3 DNA: TGTGCCAGCAGTTCGATCAGTCAGCCCCAGCATTTT; CDR3 protein: CASSSISQPQHF
clone size: .; J gene: TRBJ1-2; D gene: .; V gene: TRBV7-3; CDR3 DNA: TGTGCCAGCAGCCTGGCGGGAACCGCTAACTATGGCTACACCTTC; CDR3 protein: CASSLAGTANYGYTF
clone size: many; J gene: TRBJ2-3; D gene: .; V gene: TRBV29-1; CDR3 DNA: TGCAGCGTTGAAGCTCCAGATACGCAGTATTTT; CDR3 protein: CSVEAPDTQYF
clone size: many; J gene: TRBJ2-1; D gene: .; V gene: TRBV27; CDR3 DNA: TGTGCCAGCAGTCGAGCTCTGAACTCCTACAATGAGCAGTTCTTC; CDR3 protein: CASSRALNSYNEQFF
clone size: few; J gene: TRBJ1-1; D gene: .; V gene: TRBV9; CDR3 DNA: TGTGCCAGCAGCGAGGGGGGGTTCTCCACTGAAGCTTTCTTT; CDR3 protein: CASSEGGFSTEAFF
clone size: few; J gene: TRBJ1-4; D gene: .; V gene: TRBV5-1; CDR3 DNA: TGCGCCAGCAGCTTGTCAGCCACGGGGGAAAAACTGTTTTTT; CDR3 protein: CASSLSATGEKLFF
clone size: few; J gene: TRBJ2-1; D gene: TRBD2; V gene: TRBV27; CDR3 DNA: TGTGCCAGCAGTTCGTTTAGCGGGAGGGGTAATGAGCAGTTCTTC; CDR3 protein: CASSSFSGRGNEQFF
clone size: .; J gene: TRBJ2-5; D gene: .; V gene: TRBV9; CDR3 DNA: TGTGCCAGCAGCGTAAATCCGAGAAGGCAGACCCAGTACTTC; CDR3 protein: CASSVNPRRQTQYF
clone size: .; J gene: TRBJ2-3; D gene: .; V gene: TRBV9; CDR3 DNA: TGTGCCAGCAGCCCTTACAGGGATGTCACAGATACGCAGTATTTT; CDR3 protein: CASSPYRDVTDTQYF
clone size: many; J gene: TRBJ2-2; D gene: .; V gene: TRBV12-3/TRBV12-4; CDR3 DNA: TGTGCCAGCAGTTTAGCAGTCGGGGCGGGCACCGGGGAGCTGTTTTTT; CDR3 protein: CASSLAVGAGTGELFF
clone size: few; J gene: TRBJ2-5; D gene: TRBD2; V gene: TRBV2; CDR3 DNA: TGTGCCAGCAGTCCAAGGACTAGCGGTGGGGAGACCCAGTACTTC; CDR3 protein: CASSPRTSGGETQYF
clone size: many; J gene: TRBJ2-7; D gene: .; V gene: TRBV7-2; CDR3 DNA: TGTGCCAGCAGCCCCTGGGACAAATCCTTCTACGAGCAGTACTTC; CDR3 protein: CASSPWDKSFYEQYF
clone size: many; J gene: TRBJ1-2; D gene: .; V gene: TRBV7-2; CDR3 DNA: TGTGCCAGCAGCTTAAGACAGGATGGCTACACCTTC; CDR3 protein: CASSLRQDGYTF
clone size: many; J gene: TRBJ2-3; D gene: .; V gene: TRBV20-1; CDR3 DNA: TGCAGTGTCCAGGGTACCACAGATACGCAGTATTTT; CDR3 protein: CSVQGTTDTQYF
clone size: .; J gene: TRBJ1-3; D gene: .; V gene: TRBV4-3; CDR3 DNA: TGCGCCAGCAGCGAAGGGAGAAACACCATATATTTT; CDR3 protein: CASSEGRNTIYF
clone size: .; J gene: TRBJ2-1; D gene: .; V gene: TRBV12-3/TRBV12-4; CDR3 DNA: TGTGCCAGCAGTTTATGGGGGGCCCTTACCTACAATGAGCAGTTCTTC; CDR3 protein: CASSLWGALTYNEQFF
clone size: many; J gene: TRBJ2-3; D gene: .; V gene: TRBV9; CDR3 DNA: TGTGCCAGCAGCGTAGAGGGGAGTACCGGAGATACGCAGTATTTT; CDR3 protein: CASSVEGSTGDTQYF
clone size: many; J gene: TRBJ2-3; D gene: .; V gene: TRBV20-1; CDR3 DNA: TGCTCGTACGGGACACTATGGACAGATACGCAGTATTTT; CDR3 protein: CSYGTLWTDTQYF